This TCR beta chain was identified during a study of blood T cell repertoires in COVID-19. Study in general: Acute and convalescent COVID-19 specimens originated in the United States, Italy and Spain. PBMCs, B-cell-depleted T cells, or T cells provided the cDNA or gDNA that made up the material.

Clones were read by immunoSEQ multiplex PCR, and TCRdb kept only the in-frame ones, dropping some. The sample includes roughly 63,000 clones, about nine tenths of them seen just once. The CDR3 has 13 residues. Germline CDR1 MNHEY, CDR2 SMNVEV (reference sequence). With 5 bases removed from V and 7 bases from J, the gap between germline ends came to 14 bases. The origin of this receptor is a woman in her fifties or sixties with active or convalescent COVID-19. V gene TRBV27 combines with J gene TRBJ1-2; D is possibly TRBD1 (5 bases). The sample was peripheral blood. CDR3 sequence (DNA): TGTGCCAGCAGTCCCAGGGATGGAGCTGGCTACACCTTC. Translated, it gives CASSPRDGAGYTF.